The present T cell receptor beta chain was sequenced within a study of T cell responses to AZD1222 COVID-19 vaccine. Study outcomes and limitations: Clonal diversity may have been underestimated, and the donors were mostly white British, with more females than males. Reportedly, nearly half of unique spike TCRs recognized epitopes outside B.1.351/B.1.1.7 mutations. Receipt of two AZD1222 doses was followed by a rise in Spike-specific TCR breadth and depth.

Deletions cut 5 bases from V and 1 base from J, with 2 bases between. The CDR3 loop spans 11 amino acids. The V gene's germline CDR1 is MNHEY and CDR2 SVGEGT. The repertoire was sequenced with immunoSEQ multiplex PCR; TCRdb's copy has only in-frame clones and lacks some. The table lists roughly 120,000 clones, about 82% of them singletons, with approximately 15% in the top ten. This clone came up a few times. Its antigen is undetermined. The J gene is TRBJ1-1, the V gene TRBV6-2 or TRBV6-3; unclear D gene. The sequence was obtained from an adult who received the AZD1222 COVID-19 vaccine. Source: peripheral blood, taken 28 days after the second AZD1222 dose. The CDR3 loop is CASSKNTEAFF. The CDR3 DNA reads as TGTGCCAGCAGTAAGAACACTGAAGCTTTCTTT.